Presented here are 10 T cell receptor beta chains from one specimen sequenced in a study of early T cells in non-severe SARS-CoV-2 infection. A single record per CDR3 protein comes from TCRdb applying MiXCR to the 5' RACE reads. This table holds tens of thousands of distinct CDR3 sequences, less than 15% found once. Here the sequenced sample was whole blood, taken at baseline. All receptors come from an adult who was a healthcare worker with PCR-confirmed SARS-CoV-2 infection or an uninfected control (not recorded which).

This clonotype is classed as medium-sized. The chain recombines TRBV6-2 or TRBV6-3 with TRBJ2-1; 11 nucleotides align to TRBD1. The CDR3 has 16 amino acids. Germline values: CDR1 MNHEY, CDR2 SVGEGT. J gave up 2 bases and V 6 bases, and 6 bases lay outside the gene matches. The DNA for the CDR3 is TGTGCCAGCAGCAAGGGACAGGGGGGGGCCTACAATGAGCAGTTCTTC. Its protein product is CASSKGQGGAYNEQFF.

This clonotype occurred many times. The chain employs TRBV5-5 and TRBJ1-5; tentative D call: TRBD1 (5 bases). CDR1 is SGHKS, CDR2 YYEKEE, per germline (reference sequence). This CDR3 is 18 amino acids long. Deletions cut 9 bases from V and 2 bases from J, with 27 bases between. The CDR3 loop is CATPRPGISAQRNQPQHF. The CDR3 DNA sequence: TGTGCCACCCCCCGACCAGGGATTTCAGCCCAGCGCAATCAGCCCCAGCATTTT. The whole variable domain, remainder taken from reference TRBV5-5 and TRBJ1-5, is DAGVTQSPTHLIKTRGQQVTLRCSPISGHKSVSWYQQVLGQGPQFIFQYYEKEERGRGNFPDRFSARQFPNYSSELNVNALLLGDSALYLCATPRPGISAQRNQPQHFGDGTRLSIL.

The J gene is TRBJ2-3, the V gene TRBV7-3, with 9 bases aligning to TRBD2. After removal of 6 bases from V and 3 bases from J, the junction contained 7 bases not matched to a gene. The CDR3 covers 15 residues. CDR1 is SGHTA, CDR2 FQGTGA, per germline. The CDR3 DNA follows: TGTGCCAGCAGTTATAGCGGGGGAGGGACAGATACGCAGTATTTT. Its translation: CASSYSGGGTDTQYF. Combining the CDR3 with reference TRBV7-3 and TRBJ2-3 gives the whole variable domain GAGVSQTPSNKVTEKGKYVELRCDPISGHTALYWYRQSLGQGPEFLIYFQGTGAADDSGLPNDRFFAVRPEGSVSTLKIQRTERGDSAVYLCASSYSGGGTDTQYFGPGTRLTVL.

The chain recombines TRBV3-1 with TRBJ2-7; 7 bases map to TRBD1. V dropped 4 bases and J dropped 5; count of bases not matched to a gene: 2. The CDR3 spans 12 residues. In germline, CDR1 is LGHDT, CDR2 YNNKEL (reference sequence). DNA of the CDR3: TGTGCCAGCAGCCCACAGGGGCACGAGCAGTACTTC. Residues: CASSPQGHEQYF.

This sequence joins TRBV3-1 and TRBJ2-1, with a weak D call TRBD1 (5 bases). CDR1 is LGHDT, CDR2 YNNKEL, per germline (reference sequence). The CDR3 is 12 amino acids. Deletions cut 1 base from V and 7 bases from J, with 5 bases between. The CDR3 DNA follows: TGTGCCAGCAGCCAAGCAGGGAATGAGCAGTTCTTC. Translated, it gives CASSQAGNEQFF.

The chain couples TRBV7-2 to TRBJ1-1; no reliable D call. Germline V lookup: CDR1 SGHTA, CDR2 FQGNSA. The germline V and J ends were trimmed by 3 bases and 3 bases, with 14 bases remaining between them. There are 15 residues in the CDR3. CDR3 in DNA: TGTGCCAGCAGCTTCACCGTCCCCCTGGACACTGAAGCTTTCTTT. Translated: CASSFTVPLDTEAFF.

This clonotype has at least ten counts. The gene calls are TRBV7-2 and TRBJ1-4; possibly TRBD1 for D (6 bases). Per the germline V gene, CDR1 is SGHTA and CDR2 is FQGNSA. The CDR3 totals 15 residues. V was trimmed by 6 bases and J by 7 bases, leaving 18 bases between them. CDR3 bases: TGTGCCAGCAGTCTTTCCGGGACAACCTTTGAAAAACTGTTTTTT. Its protein is CASSLSGTTFEKLFF.

This clonotype was observed a handful of times. The rearrangement uses TRBV28 and TRBJ2-7, with D maybe TRBD1 (5 bases). Trimming cost V 4 bases and J 3 bases, with 16 bases left between them. Germline V gene lookup returns CDR1 MDHEN and CDR2 SYDVKM. The CDR3 is made up of 15 amino acids. The CDR3 sequence: CASSSPTGTGYEQYF. Here the CDR3 DNA reads TGTGCCAGCAGTTCTCCTACAGGCACGGGCTACGAGCAGTACTTC.

V and J are TRBV7-3 and TRBJ2-5; 8 positions agree with TRBD1. This CDR3 has 14 amino acids. Germline V gene sequence: CDR1 SGHTA, CDR2 FQGTGA. V lost 5 bases and J lost 4; bases outside the gene matches: 6. CDR3 protein: CASSTTGDGETQYF. CDR3 DNA sequence: TGTGCCAGCAGCACGACAGGGGACGGAGAGACCCAGTACTTC.

The table lists this clonotype with a few counts. The genes are TRBV3-1 and TRBJ2-1; TRBD2 matches 16 bases. The CDR3 covers 15 residues. V was pared by 4 bases and J by 13 bases, with 7 bases of the junction left unmatched. Germline V gene data show CDR1 as LGHDT and CDR2 as YNNKEL (reference sequence). CDR3 in DNA: TGTGCCAGCAGCCCGGCGGGACTAGCGGGGGGGCGACAGTTCTTC. Its protein product is CASSPAGLAGGRQFF.